This T cell receptor beta chain is from a study of Ad26.COV2.S vaccination and SARS-CoV-2 variants. Whole-study context: Intramuscularly, Ad26.COV2.S was given either once or twice, 56 days apart. General observations from the study: Breadth and depth estimates from TCRs may understate total T cell responses.

A note on this clone: The antigen remains undetermined.

Treatment here: around 19 received Ad26.COV2.S at low or high dose, single or two shots; about 5 received placebo; per-sample allocation not given. Samples came from day 63 after the first vaccine or placebo injection. TCRdb's table, derived via immunoSEQ multiplex PCR, lists solely in-frame clones and lacks some. The sample carries 300,000 to 350,000 clones, about 88% recorded once. The CDR3 loop spans 13 amino acids. CDR1 is LNHNV, CDR2 YYDKDF, per germline (reference sequence). Trimming took 1 base from V and 4 from J, leaving 7 bases between them. The receptor's source is a person aged 18 to 65 who received the Ad26.COV2.S COVID-19 vaccine or a placebo. The J gene is TRBJ1-1, the V gene TRBV15; D is unclear. Here the sequenced sample was peripheral blood, taken in a trial of Ad26.COV2.S vaccine versus placebo. The CDR3, as DNA: TGTGCCACCAGCAGAGTTACTAGCACTGAAGCTTTCTTT. It translates to CATSRVTSTEAFF.